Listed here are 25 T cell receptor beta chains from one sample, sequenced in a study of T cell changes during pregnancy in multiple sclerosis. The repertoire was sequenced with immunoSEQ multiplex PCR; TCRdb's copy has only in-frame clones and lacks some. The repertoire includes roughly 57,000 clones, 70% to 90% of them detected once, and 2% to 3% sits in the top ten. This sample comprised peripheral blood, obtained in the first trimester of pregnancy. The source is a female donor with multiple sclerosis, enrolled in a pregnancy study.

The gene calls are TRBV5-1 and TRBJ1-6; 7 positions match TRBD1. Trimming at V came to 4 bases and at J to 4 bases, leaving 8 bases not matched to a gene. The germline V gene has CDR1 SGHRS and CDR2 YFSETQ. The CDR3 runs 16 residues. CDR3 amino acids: CASSAAGTAYNSPLHF. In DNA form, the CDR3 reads TGCGCCAGCAGCGCGGCCGGGACAGCTTATAATTCACCCCTCCACTTT.

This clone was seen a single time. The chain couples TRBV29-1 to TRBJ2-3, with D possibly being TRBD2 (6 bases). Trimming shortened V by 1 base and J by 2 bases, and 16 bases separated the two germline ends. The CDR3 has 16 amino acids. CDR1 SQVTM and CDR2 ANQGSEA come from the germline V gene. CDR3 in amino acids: CSVEGAGTSATDTQYF. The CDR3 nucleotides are TGCAGCGTTGAAGGGGCGGGGACCTCAGCCACAGATACGCAGTATTTT.

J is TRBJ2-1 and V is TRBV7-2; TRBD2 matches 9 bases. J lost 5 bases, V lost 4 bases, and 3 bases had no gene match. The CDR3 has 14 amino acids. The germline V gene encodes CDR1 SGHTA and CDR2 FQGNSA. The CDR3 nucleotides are TGTGCCAGCAGCTCTCCTAGCGGGAACAATGAGCAGTTCTTC. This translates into CASSSPSGNNEQFF.

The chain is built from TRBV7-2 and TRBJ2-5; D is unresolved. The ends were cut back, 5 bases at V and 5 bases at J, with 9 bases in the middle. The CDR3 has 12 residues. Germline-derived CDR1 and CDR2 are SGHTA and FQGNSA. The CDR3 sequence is CASSPYGETQYF. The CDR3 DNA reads TGTGCCAGCAGCCCCTACGGGGAGACCCAGTACTTC.

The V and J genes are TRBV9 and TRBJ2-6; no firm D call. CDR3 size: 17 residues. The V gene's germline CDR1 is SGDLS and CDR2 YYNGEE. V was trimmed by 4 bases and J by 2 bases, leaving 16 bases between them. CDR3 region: CASSSRQTVTGANVLTF. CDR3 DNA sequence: TGTGCCAGCAGCTCCCGTCAAACAGTCACTGGGGCCAACGTCCTGACTTTC.

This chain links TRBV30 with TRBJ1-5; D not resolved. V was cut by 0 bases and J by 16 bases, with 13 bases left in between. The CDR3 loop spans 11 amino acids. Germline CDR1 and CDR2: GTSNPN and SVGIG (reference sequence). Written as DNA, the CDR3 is TGTGCCTGGAGTGTATCCGCGGGCCTCCATTTT. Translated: CAWSVSAGLHF.

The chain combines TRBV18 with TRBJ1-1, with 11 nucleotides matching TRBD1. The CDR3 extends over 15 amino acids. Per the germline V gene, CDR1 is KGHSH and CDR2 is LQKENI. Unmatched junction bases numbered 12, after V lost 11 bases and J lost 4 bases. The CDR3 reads CAHAPDRGRGTEAFF. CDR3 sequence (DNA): TGTGCCCACGCTCCGGACAGGGGGCGAGGCACTGAAGCTTTCTTT.

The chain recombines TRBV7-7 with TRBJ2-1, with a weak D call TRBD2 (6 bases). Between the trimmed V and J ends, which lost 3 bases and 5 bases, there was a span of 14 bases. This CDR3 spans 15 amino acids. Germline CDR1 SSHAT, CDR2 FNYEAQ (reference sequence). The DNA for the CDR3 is TGTGCCAGCAGCTTCGGTCCGGGAGAGCACAATGAGCAGTTCTTC. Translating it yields CASSFGPGEHNEQFF.

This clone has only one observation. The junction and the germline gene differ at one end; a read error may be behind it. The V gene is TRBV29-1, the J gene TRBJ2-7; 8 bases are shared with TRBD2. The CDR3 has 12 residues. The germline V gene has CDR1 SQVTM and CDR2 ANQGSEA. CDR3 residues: CSAELADYEQYF. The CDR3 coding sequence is TGCAGCGCTGAACTAGCGGACTACGAGCAGTACTTC.

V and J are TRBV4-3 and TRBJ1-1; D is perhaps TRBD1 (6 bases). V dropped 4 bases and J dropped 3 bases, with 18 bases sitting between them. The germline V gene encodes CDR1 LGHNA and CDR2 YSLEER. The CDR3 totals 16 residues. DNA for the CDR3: TGCGCCAGCAGCCCCTCCCCAGGGGTCTTTGACACTGAAGCTTTCTTT. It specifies CASSPSPGVFDTEAFF.

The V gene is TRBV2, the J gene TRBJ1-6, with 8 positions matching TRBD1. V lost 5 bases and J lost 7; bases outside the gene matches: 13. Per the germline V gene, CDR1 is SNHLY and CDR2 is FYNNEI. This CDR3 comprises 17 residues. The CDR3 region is CASSYPTDRDENSPLHF. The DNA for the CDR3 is TGTGCCAGCAGTTACCCTACGGACAGGGACGAAAATTCACCCCTCCACTTT.

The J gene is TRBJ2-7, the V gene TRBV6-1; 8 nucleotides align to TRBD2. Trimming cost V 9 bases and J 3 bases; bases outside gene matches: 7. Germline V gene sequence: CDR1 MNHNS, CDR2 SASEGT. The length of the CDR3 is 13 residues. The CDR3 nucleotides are TGTGCCAGTATAGCGGGACCAGTCTACGAGCAGTACTTC. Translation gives CASIAGPVYEQYF.

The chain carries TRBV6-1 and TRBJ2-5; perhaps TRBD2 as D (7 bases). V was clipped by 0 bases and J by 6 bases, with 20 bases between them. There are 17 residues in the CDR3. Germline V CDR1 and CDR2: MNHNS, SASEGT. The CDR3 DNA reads TGTGCCAGCAGTGAAGCGCGGTGGGGGGGCCGTATGAAGACCCAGTACTTC. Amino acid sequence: CASSEARWGGRMKTQYF.

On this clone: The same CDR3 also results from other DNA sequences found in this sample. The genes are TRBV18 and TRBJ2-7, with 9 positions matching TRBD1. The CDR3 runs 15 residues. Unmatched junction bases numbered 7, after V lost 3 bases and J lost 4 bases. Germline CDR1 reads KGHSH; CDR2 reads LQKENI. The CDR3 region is CASSPPGQGAYEQYF. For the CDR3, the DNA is TGTGCCAGCTCACCCCCGGGACAGGGTGCGTACGAGCAGTACTTC.

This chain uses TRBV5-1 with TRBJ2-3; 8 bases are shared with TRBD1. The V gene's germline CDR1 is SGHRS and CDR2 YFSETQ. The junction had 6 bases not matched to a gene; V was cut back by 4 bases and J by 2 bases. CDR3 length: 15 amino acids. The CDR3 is CASSHGQGSTDTQYF. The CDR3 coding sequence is TGCGCCAGCAGCCATGGACAGGGTTCCACAGATACGCAGTATTTT.

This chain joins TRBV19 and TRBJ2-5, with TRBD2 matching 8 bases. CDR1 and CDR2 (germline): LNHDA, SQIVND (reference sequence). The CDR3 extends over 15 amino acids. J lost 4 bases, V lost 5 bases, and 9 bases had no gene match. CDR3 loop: CASSLVAGGLETQYF. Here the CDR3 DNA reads TGTGCCAGTAGTTTAGTCGCGGGGGGTCTAGAGACCCAGTACTTC.

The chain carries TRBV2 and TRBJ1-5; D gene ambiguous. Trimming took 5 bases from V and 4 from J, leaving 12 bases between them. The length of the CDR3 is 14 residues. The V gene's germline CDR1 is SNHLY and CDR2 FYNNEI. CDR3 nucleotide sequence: TGTGCCAGCAGTCAAGACATCGCAAATCAGCCCCAGCATTTT. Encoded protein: CASSQDIANQPQHF.

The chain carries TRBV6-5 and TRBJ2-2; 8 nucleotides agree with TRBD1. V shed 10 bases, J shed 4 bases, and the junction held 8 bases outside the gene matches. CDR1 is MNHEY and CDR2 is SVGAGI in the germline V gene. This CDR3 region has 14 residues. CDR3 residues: CATRTGQFTGELFF. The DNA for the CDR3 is TGTGCCACCAGGACAGGGCAGTTCACCGGGGAGCTGTTTTTT.

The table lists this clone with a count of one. CDR3 protein: CASSYWGTSGEETQYF. The CDR3 DNA reads as TGTGCCAGCAGTTACTGGGGGACTAGCGGAGAAGAGACCCAGTACTTC. The V call is TRBV6-6, the J call TRBJ2-5; 11 nucleotides align to TRBD2. The CDR3 is made up of 16 amino acids. V lost 1 base and J lost 3; bases outside the gene matches: 4. Germline CDR1 reads MNHNY; CDR2 reads SVGAGI (reference sequence).

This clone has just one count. CDR3 sequence reads: CASSSSGTVNEQFF. The CDR3 nucleotides are TGTGCCAGCAGCTCCTCCGGGACAGTCAATGAGCAGTTCTTC. The chain joins TRBV7-9 to TRBJ2-1; 7 bases line up with TRBD1. Per the germline V gene, CDR1 is SEHNR and CDR2 is FQNEAQ (reference sequence). This CDR3 spans 14 amino acids. J gave up 6 bases and V 4 bases, and 6 bases lay outside the gene matches.

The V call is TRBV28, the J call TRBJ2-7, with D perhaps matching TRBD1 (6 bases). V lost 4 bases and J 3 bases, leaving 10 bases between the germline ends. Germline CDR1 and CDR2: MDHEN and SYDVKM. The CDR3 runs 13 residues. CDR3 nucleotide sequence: TGTGCCAGCAGTTACGACAGGTTCTACGAGCAGTACTTC. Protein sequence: CASSYDRFYEQYF.

Here the CDR3 reads CAWIGRGGGTDTQYF. DNA of the CDR3: TGTGCCTGGATAGGTCGCGGGGGGGGCACAGATACGCAGTATTTT. The chain has TRBV30 and TRBJ2-3, with 9 nucleotides matching TRBD2. The junction had 6 bases not matched to a gene; V was cut back by 4 bases and J by 1 base. The germline CDR1 and CDR2 sequences are GTSNPN and SVGIG (reference sequence). This CDR3 is 15 amino acids long.

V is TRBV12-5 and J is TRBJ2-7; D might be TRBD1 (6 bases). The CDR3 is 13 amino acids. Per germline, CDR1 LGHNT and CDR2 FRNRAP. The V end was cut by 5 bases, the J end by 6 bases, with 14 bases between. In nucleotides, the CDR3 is TGTGCTAGTGGTCCCTTACAGGGTGGCGAGCAGTACTTC. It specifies CASGPLQGGEQYF.

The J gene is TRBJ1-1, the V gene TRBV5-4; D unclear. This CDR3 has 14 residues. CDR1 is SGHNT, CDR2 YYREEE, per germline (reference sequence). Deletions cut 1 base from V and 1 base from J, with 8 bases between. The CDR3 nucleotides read TGTGCCAGCAGCTTGTATCGAGGGAACACTGAAGCTTTCTTT. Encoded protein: CASSLYRGNTEAFF. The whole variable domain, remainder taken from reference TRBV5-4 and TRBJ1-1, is ETGVTQSPTHLIKTRGQQVTLRCSSQSGHNTVSWYQQALGQGPQFIFQYYREEENGRGNFPPRFSGLQFPNYSSELNVNALELDDSALYLCASSLYRGNTEAFFGQGTRLTVV.

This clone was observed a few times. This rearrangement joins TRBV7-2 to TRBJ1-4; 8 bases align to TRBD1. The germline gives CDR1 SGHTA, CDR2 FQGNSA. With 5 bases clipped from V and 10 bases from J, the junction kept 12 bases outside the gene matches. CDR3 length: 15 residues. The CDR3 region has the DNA TGTGCCAGCAGCGCTCCGGACAGGGCCAGGGTAAAACTGTTTTTT. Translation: CASSAPDRARVKLFF.